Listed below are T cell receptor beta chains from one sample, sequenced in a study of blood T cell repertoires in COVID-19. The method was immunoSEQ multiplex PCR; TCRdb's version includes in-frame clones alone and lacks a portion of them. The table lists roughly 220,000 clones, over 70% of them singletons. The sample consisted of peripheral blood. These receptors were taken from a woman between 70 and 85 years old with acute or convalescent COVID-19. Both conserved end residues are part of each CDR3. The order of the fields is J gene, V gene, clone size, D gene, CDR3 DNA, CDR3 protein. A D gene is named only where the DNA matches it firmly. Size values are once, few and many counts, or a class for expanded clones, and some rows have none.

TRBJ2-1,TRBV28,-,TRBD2,TGTGCCAGCAGTTTCGGGAGGGCCCGGGTTTCCTACAATGAGCAGTTCTTC,CASSFGRARVSYNEQFF
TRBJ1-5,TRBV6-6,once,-,TGTGCCAGCACGCCAGGTTTGGGAGGGAATCAGCCCCAGCATTTT,CASTPGLGGNQPQHF
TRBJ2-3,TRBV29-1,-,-,TGCAGCGTTGGACTTCTTCGCACAGATACGCAGTATTTT,CSVGLLRTDTQYF
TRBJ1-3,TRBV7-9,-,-,TGTGCCAGCAGCCAACAGTTGGGCCTCTCTGGAAACACCATATATTTT,CASSQQLGLSGNTIYF
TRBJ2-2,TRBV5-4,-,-,TGTGCCAGCAGCCGGGACTTGACCGGGGAGCTGTTTTTT,CASSRDLTGELFF
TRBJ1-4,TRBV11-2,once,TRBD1,TGTGCCAGCAGCTTAGGACAGGGTCCAAGGAAACTGTTTTTT,CASSLGQGPRKLFF
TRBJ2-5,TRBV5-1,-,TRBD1,TGCGCCAGCAGCTTGGCCGAAGGGGGCGCTGGTCAAGAGACCCAGTACTTC,CASSLAEGGAGQETQYF
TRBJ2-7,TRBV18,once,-,TGTGCCAGCTCACCAATACAGAACAGCTACGAGCAGTACTTC,CASSPIQNSYEQYF
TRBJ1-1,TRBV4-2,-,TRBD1,TGTGCCAGCAGCCCGGTACAAGGGGACAGAGAACACACTGAAGCTTTCTTT,CASSPVQGDREHTEAFF
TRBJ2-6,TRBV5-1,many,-,TGCGCCAGCCAAACAGGCGCGGGGGGGGCCAACGTCCTGACTTTC,CASQTGAGGANVLTF
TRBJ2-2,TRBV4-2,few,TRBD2,TGTGCCAGCAGCCAAGTCGGGCTAGGGAGGGGACTCCTTAACGCCGGGGAGCTGTTTTTT,CASSQVGLGRGLLNAGELFF
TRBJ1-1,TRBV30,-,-,TGTGCCTGGAGCCCGGGGGGTAACACTGAAGCTTTCTTT,CAWSPGGNTEAFF
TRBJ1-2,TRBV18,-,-,TGTGCCAGCTCACCACCGGGAGGGAACGCTAACTATGGCTACACCTTC,CASSPPGGNANYGYTF
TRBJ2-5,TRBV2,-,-,TGTGCCAGCAGTGGGACAGCAAACGTAGAGACCCAGTACTTC,CASSGTANVETQYF
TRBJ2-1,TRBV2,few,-,TGTGCCAGATCACAGATATACAATGAGCAGTTCTTC,CARSQIYNEQFF
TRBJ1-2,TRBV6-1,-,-,TGTGCCAGCAGTGATTATCGGGTAGGCTATGGCTACACCTTC,CASSDYRVGYGYTF
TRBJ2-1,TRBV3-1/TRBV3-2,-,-,TGTGCCAGCAGCCAGGCAGGTGGTGAGCAGTTCTTC,CASSQAGGEQFF